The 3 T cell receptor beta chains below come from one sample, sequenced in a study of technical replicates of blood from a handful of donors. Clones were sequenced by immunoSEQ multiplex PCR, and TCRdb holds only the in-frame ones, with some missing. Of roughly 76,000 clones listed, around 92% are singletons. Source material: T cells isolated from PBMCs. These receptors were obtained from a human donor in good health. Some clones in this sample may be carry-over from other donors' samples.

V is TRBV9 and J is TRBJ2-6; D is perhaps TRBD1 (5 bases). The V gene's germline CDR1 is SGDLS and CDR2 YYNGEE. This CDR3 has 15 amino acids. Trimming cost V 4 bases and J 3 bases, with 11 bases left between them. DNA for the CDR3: TGTGCCAGCAGCAATCCAGGGTTTGGGGCCAACGTCCTGACTTTC. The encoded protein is CASSNPGFGANVLTF.

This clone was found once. CDR3 loop: CASSMTSSSVEAFF. CDR3 in DNA: TGCGCCAGCAGCATGACATCTTCCAGTGTTGAAGCTTTCTTT. V is TRBV5-1 and J is TRBJ1-1, with D unclear. Germline V gene sequence: CDR1 SGHRS, CDR2 YFSETQ. V lost 4 bases and J 7 bases, leaving 17 bases between the germline ends. The CDR3 consists of 14 residues.

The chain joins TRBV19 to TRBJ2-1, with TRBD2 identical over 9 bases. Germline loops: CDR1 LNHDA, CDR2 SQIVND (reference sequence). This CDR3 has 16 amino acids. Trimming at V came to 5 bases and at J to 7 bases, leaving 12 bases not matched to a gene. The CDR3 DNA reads TGTGCCAGTAGTCCGTACTTAGCGGGAGAGGGGAATGAGCAGTTCTTC. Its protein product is CASSPYLAGEGNEQFF.